Included here is one TCR beta chain sequence, with context. The antigen is undetermined. Germline-derived CDR1 and CDR2 are SGHRS and YFSETQ. The V gene end was trimmed by 0 bases and the J gene end by 7 bases; junction bases not matched to a gene: 6. This CDR3 spans 15 amino acids. These data are taken from a study of identical twins. The study's findings and limits: Alpha sequences that were out-of-frame and twin-shared showed an excess of low generation probability. Conclusions were drawn cross-sectionally by statistical analysis, without following the same donors.

TCRdb ran MiXCR on the 5' RACE reads and lists one entry per CDR3 protein. This sample has 450,000 or so distinct CDR3 sequences; approximately 15% occur once, and the top ten carry about 0.52%. This same sample was also part of a study on yellow fever vaccine responses in identical twins. That report adds: Twins reportedly showed a vaccine T cell response that seemed partly convergent and partly personalized.

The clonotype originates from a woman between 18 and 29 years old in good health. Sequenced material: CD4+ T cells sorted from blood. The chain employs TRBV5-1 and TRBJ2-1; 8 bases align to TRBD2. The DNA of the CDR3 is TGCGCCAGCAGCTTGGGTCCGGGGGGGTCGAATGAGCAGTTCTTC. Translation: CASSLGPGGSNEQFF.